This T cell receptor beta chain was retrieved from a study of T cells in Graves' hyperthyroidism and ophthalmopathy. Researchers took RNA transcripts and amplified the TCR beta CDR3 regions from them. TCR CDR3 underwent first-round RT-PCR with the HTBI primer set. A single record per CDR3 protein comes from TCRdb applying MiXCR to the multiplex PCR reads. Of 550,000 to 700,000 distinct CDR3 sequences in the sample, about 43% were seen once. V was shortened by 6 bases and J by 5 bases, with 17 bases between the two germline ends. Germline V gives CDR1 SGHNT, CDR2 YYREEE (reference sequence). There are 14 residues in the CDR3.

The source is an adult woman with Graves' disease, either hyperthyroidism or ophthalmopathy (not recorded which). The chain couples TRBV5-4 to TRBJ2-5; tentatively, D is TRBD1 (5 bases). What was sequenced was peripheral blood or thyroid tissue (not recorded which). CDR3 sequence (DNA): TGTGCCAGCAAGACAGCTGGACAACTGGAGACCCAGTACTTC. Its translation: CASKTAGQLETQYF.